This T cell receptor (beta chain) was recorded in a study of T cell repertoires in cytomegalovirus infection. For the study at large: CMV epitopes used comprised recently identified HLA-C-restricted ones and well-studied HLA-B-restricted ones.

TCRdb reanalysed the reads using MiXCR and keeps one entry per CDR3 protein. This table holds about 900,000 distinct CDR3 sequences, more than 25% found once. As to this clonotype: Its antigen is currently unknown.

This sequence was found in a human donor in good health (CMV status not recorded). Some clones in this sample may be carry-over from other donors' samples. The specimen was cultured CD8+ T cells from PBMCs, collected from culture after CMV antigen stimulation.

The CDR3: CASSLQPNEQFF. For the CDR3, the DNA is TGTGCCAGCAGCTTGCAGCCGAATGAGCAGTTCTTC. J is TRBJ2-1 and V is TRBV7-9; D is unclear. Germline lookup yields CDR1 SEHNR and CDR2 FQNEAQ (reference sequence). The CDR3 is made up of 12 amino acids. Trimming took 3 bases from V and 7 from J, leaving 7 bases between them.